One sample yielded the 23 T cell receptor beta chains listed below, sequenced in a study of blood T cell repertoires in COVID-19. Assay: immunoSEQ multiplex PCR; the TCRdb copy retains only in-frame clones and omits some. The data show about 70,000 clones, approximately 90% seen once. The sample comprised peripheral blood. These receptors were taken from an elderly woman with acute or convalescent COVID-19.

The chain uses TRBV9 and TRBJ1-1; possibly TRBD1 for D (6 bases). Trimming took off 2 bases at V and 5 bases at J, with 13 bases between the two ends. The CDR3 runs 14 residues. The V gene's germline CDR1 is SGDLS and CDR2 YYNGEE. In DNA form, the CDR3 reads TGTGCCAGCAGCGTTGAGGGGGGGAGGACTGAAGCTTTCTTT. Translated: CASSVEGGRTEAFF. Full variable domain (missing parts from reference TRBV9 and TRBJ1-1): DSGVTQTPKHLITATGQRVTLRCSPRSGDLSVYWYQQSLDQGLQFLIQYYNGEERAKGNILERFSAQQFPDLHSELNLSSLELGDSALYFCASSVEGGRTEAFFGQGTRLTVV.

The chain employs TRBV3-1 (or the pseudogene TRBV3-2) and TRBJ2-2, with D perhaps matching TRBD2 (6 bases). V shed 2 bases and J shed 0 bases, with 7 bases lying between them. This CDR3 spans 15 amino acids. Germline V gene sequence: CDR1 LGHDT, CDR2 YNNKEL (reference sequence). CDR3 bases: TGTGCCAGCAGCCAAAGACTAGCGAACACCGGGGAGCTGTTTTTT. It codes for CASSQRLANTGELFF.

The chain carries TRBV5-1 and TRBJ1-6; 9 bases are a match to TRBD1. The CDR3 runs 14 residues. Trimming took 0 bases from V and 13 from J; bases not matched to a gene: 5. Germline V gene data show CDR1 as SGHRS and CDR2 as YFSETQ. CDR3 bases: TGCGCCAGCAGCTTGGCGGGACAGGGCGAGCCCCTCCACTTT. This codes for CASSLAGQGEPLHF. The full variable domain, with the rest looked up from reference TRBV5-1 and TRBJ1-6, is KAGVTQTPRYLIKTRGQQVTLSCSPISGHRSVSWYQQTPGQGLQFLFEYFSETQRNKGNFPGRFSGRQFSNSRSEMNVSTLELGDSALYLCASSLAGQGEPLHFGNGTRLTVT.

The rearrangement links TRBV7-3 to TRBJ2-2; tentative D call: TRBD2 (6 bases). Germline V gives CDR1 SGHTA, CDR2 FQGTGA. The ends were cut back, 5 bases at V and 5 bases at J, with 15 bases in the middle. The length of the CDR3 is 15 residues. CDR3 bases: TGTGCCAGCAGCCTAAACTCGGGGACTACCGGGGAGCTGTTTTTT. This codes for CASSLNSGTTGELFF.

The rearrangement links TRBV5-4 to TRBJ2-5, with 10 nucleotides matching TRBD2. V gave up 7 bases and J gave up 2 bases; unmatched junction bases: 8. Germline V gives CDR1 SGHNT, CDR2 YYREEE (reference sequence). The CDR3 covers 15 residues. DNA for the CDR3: TGTGCCAGCGCTGCAACTAGCGGGGTTCAAGAGACCCAGTACTTC. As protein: CASAATSGVQETQYF.

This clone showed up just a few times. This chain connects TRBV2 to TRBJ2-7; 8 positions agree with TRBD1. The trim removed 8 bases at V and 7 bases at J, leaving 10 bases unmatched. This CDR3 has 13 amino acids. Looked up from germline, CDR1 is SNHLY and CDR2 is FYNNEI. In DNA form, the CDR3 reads TGTGCCAGCGGCGGACAGGGTATGGGTGAGCAGTACTTC. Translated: CASGGQGMGEQYF.

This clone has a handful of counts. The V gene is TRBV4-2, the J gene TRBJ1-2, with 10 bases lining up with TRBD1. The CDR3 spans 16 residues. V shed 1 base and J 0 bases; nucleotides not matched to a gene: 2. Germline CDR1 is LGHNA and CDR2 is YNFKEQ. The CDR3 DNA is TGTGCCAGCAGCCAAGTGGGGACAGGGGCTAACTATGGCTACACCTTC. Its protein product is CASSQVGTGANYGYTF.

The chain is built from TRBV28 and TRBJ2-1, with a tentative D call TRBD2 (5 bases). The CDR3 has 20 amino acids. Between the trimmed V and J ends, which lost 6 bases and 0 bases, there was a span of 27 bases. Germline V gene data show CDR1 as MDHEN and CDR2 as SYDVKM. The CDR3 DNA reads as TGTGCCAGCAGCTACGGCGAAAGGGTGCTGTGGGAGAACTCCTACAATGAGCAGTTCTTC. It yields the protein CASSYGERVLWENSYNEQFF.

CDR3 nucleotides: TGTGCCAGCAGCTGGGGGACAGCTGTTAAAGAGACCCAGTACTTC. Translating gives CASSWGTAVKETQYF. The gene calls are TRBV5-6 and TRBJ2-5, with 7 nucleotides matching TRBD1. CDR1 and CDR2 from the germline V gene are SGHDT and YYEEEE. The length of the CDR3 is 15 residues. With V trimmed by 3 bases and J by 3 bases, 8 bases remained unmatched. The whole variable domain, filled in from reference TRBV5-6 and TRBJ2-5, reads DAGVTQSPTHLIKTRGQQVTLRCSPKSGHDTVSWYQQALGQGPQFIFQYYEEEERQRGNFPDRFSGHQFPNYSSELNVNALLLGDSALYLCASSWGTAVKETQYFGPGTRLLVL.

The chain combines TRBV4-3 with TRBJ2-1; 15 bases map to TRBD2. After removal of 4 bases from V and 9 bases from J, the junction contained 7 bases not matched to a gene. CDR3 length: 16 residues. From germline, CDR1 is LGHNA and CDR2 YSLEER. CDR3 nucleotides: TGCGCCAGCAGCCCAGGGGGACTAGCGGGAGGCGGTGAGCAGTTCTTC. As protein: CASSPGGLAGGGEQFF.

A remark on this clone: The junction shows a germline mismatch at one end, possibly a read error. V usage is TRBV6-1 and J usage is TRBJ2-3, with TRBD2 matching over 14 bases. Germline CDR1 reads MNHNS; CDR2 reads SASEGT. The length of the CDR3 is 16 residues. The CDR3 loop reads CASSGGTSGGTDTQYF. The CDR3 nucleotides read TGTGCCAGCAGTGGAGGGACTAGCGGGGGCACGGATACGCAGTATTTT.

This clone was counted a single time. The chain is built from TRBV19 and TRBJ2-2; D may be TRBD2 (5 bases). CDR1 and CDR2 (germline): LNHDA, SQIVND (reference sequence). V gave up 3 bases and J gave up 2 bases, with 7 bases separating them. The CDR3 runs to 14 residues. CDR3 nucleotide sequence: TGTGCCAGTAGTATCGGGGATAACACCGGGGAGCTGTTTTTT. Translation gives CASSIGDNTGELFF.

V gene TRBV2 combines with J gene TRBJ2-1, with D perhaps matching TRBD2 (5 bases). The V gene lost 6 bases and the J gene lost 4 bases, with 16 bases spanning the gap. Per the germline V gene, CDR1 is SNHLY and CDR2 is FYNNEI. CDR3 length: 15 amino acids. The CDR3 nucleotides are TGTGCCAGCAGCGAGCTAGCTCCAGCTTACAATGAGCAGTTCTTC. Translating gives CASSELAPAYNEQFF.

CDR3 sequence: CASSPGASNNNEQFF. The CDR3 nucleotides are TGTGCCAGCTCACCGGGGGCGAGTAATAACAATGAGCAGTTCTTC. V and J are TRBV18 and TRBJ2-1; a weak D match, TRBD1 (6 bases). V was shortened by 3 bases and J by 5 bases, with 14 bases between the two germline ends. The CDR3 sequence is 15 residues long. Germline CDR1 is KGHSH and CDR2 is LQKENI.

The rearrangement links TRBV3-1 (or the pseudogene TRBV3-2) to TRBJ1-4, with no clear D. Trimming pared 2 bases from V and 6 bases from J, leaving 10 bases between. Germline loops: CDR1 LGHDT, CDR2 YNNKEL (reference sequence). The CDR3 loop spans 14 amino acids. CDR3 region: CASSQRGGDEKLFF. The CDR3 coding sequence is TGTGCCAGCAGCCAAAGAGGAGGAGATGAAAAACTGTTTTTT.

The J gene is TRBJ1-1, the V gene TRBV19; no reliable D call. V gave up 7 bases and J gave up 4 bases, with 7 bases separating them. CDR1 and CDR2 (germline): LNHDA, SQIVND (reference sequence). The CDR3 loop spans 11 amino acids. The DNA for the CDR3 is TGTGCCAGTACCCTCCTCACTGAAGCTTTCTTT. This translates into CASTLLTEAFF.

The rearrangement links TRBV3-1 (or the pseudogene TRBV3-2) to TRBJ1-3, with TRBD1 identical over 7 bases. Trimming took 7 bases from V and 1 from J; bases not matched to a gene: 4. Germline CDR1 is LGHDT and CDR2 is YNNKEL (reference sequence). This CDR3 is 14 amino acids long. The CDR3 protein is CASNYRGSGNTIYF. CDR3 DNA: TGTGCCAGCAACTACAGGGGTTCTGGAAACACCATATATTTT.

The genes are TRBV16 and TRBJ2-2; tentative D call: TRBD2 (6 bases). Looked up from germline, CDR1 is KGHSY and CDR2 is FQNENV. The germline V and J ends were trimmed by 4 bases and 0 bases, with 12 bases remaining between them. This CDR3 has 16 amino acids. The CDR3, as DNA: TGTGCCAGCAGCCGTCAGGGAGGAGCGAACACCGGGGAGCTGTTTTTT. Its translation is CASSRQGGANTGELFF.

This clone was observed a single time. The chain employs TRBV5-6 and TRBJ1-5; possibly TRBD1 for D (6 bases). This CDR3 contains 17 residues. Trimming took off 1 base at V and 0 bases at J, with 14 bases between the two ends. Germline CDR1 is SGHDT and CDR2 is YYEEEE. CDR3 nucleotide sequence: TGTGCCAGCAGCTTGTCGGTCCAGGGGTATAGCAATCAGCCCCAGCATTTT. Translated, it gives CASSLSVQGYSNQPQHF. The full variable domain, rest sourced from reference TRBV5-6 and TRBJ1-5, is DAGVTQSPTHLIKTRGQQVTLRCSPKSGHDTVSWYQQALGQGPQFIFQYYEEEERQRGNFPDRFSGHQFPNYSSELNVNALLLGDSALYLCASSLSVQGYSNQPQHFGDGTRLSIL.

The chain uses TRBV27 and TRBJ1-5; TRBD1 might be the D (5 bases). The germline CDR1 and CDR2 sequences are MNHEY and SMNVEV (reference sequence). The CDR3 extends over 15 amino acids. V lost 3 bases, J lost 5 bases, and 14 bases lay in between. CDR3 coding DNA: TGTGCCAGCAGTTTCCGAAGGGGCGGGGATCAGCCCCAGCATTTT. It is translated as CASSFRRGGDQPQHF.

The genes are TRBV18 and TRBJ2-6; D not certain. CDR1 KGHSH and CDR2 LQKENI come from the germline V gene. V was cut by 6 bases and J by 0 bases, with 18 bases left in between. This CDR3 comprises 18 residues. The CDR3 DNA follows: TGTGCCAGCTCTCCTCTAAGGAACCCGGGCTCTGGGGCCAACGTCCTGACTTTC. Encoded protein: CASSPLRNPGSGANVLTF.

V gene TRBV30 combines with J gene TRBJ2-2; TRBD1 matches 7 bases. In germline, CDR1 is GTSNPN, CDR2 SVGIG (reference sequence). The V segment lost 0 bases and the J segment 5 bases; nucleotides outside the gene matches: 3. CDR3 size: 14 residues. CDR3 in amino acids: CAWSVSRGTGELFF. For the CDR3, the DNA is TGTGCCTGGAGTGTCAGCAGGGGGACCGGGGAGCTGTTTTTT.

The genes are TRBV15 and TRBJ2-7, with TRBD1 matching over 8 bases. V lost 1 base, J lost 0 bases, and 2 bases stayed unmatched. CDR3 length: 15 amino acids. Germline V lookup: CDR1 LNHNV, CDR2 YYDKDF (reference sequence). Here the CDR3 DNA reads TGTGCCACCAGCAGAGGAGGACAGGGCTCCTACGAGCAGTACTTC. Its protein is CATSRGGQGSYEQYF.